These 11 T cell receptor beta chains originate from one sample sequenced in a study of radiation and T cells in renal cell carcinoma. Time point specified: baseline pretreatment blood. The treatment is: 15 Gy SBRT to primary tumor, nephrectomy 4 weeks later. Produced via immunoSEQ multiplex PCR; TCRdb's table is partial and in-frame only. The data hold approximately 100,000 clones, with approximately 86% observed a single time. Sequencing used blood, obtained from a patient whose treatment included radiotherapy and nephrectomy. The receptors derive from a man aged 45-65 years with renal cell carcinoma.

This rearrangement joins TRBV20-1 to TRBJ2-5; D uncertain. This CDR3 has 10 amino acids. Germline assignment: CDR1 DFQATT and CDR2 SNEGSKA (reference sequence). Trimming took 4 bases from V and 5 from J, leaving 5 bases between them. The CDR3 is CSAIRETQYF. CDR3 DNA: TGCAGTGCTATCCGGGAGACCCAGTACTTC.

The CDR3 here is CAWTRKGADYGYTF. CDR3 bases: TGTGCCTGGACGAGAAAGGGCGCTGACTATGGCTACACCTTC. The chain recombines TRBV30 with TRBJ1-2; D not certain. V was trimmed by 4 bases and J by 3 bases, leaving 15 bases between them. From germline, CDR1 is GTSNPN and CDR2 SVGIG (reference sequence). The CDR3 is 14 residues long.

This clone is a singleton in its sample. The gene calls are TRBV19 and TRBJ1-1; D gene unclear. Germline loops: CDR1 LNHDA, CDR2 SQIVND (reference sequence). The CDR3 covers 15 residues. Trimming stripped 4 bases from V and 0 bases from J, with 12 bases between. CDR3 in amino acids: CASSREGLVNTEAFF. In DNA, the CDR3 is TGTGCCAGTAGTAGGGAAGGGCTTGTGAACACTGAAGCTTTCTTT.

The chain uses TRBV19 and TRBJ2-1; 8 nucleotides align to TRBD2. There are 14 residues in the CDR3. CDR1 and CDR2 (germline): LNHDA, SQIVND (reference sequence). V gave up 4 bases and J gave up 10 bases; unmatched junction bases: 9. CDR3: CASSKVAGSGEQFF. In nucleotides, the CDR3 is TGTGCCAGTAGTAAGGTAGCGGGGTCTGGCGAGCAGTTCTTC.

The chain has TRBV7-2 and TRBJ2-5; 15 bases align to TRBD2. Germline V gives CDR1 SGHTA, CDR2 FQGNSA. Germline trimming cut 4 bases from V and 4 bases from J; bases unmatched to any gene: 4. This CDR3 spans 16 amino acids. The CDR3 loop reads CASSSQGLAGGETQYF. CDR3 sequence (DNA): TGTGCCAGCAGCTCCCAGGGACTAGCGGGGGGAGAGACCCAGTACTTC.

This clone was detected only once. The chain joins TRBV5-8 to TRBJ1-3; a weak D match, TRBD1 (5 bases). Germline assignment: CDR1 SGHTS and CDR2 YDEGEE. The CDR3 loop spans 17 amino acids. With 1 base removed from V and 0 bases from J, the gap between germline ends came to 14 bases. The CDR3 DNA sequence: TGTGCCAGCAGCTTGTTTGACGGGGGGTCCTCTGGAAACACCATATATTTT. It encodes CASSLFDGGSSGNTIYF.

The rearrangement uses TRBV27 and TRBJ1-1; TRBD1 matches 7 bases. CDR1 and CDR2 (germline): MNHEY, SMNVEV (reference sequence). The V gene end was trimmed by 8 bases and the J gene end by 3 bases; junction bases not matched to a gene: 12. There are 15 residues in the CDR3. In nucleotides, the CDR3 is TGTGCCAGCCGACTCCGGGACAGACCTTACACTGAAGCTTTCTTT. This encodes CASRLRDRPYTEAFF.

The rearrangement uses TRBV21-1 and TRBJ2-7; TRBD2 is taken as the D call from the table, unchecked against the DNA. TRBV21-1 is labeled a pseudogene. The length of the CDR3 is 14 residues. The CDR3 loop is CASSPQTRSYEQYF. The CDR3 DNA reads TGTGCCAGCAGCCCCCAGACGCGGTCCTACGAGCAGTACTTC.

The CDR3 region has the DNA TGTGCCAGCTCACCTTCCCCGAGCTCCTACAATGAGCAGTTCTTC. Protein: CASSPSPSSYNEQFF. The chain employs TRBV18 and TRBJ2-1; D is undetermined. V lost 3 bases to trimming and J lost 0 bases, with 9 bases between them. Per germline, CDR1 KGHSH and CDR2 LQKENI. This CDR3 has 15 residues.

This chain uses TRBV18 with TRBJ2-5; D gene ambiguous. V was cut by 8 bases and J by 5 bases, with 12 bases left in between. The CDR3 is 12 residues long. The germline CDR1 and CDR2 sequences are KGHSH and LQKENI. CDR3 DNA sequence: TGTGCCAGCACCGACGCTGGGGAGACCCAGTACTTC. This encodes CASTDAGETQYF.

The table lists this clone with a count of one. CDR3 in DNA: TGTGCCAGCACCCCTTTTCATTTGAGCGGGGGGAACACCGGGGAGCTGTTTTTT. Amino acid sequence: CASTPFHLSGGNTGELFF. The rearrangement joins TRBV11-2 to TRBJ2-2, with 8 bases lining up with TRBD2. The junction had 14 bases not matched to a gene; V was cut back by 7 bases and J by 1 base. This CDR3 spans 18 amino acids. CDR1 is SGHAT and CDR2 is FQNNGV in the germline V gene.